These 8 T cell receptor beta chains were all obtained from the same sample, sequenced in a study of cytomegalovirus exposure and HLA in healthy donors. Some clones are missing from TCRdb's copy, which holds only in-frame ones; the method was immunoSEQ multiplex PCR. This table has over 70,000 clones, around 90% appearing once. The specimen sequenced was PBMCs. The receptors stem from a woman aged 18-30 years in good health and CMV-seropositive.

V gene TRBV9 combines with J gene TRBJ1-3; no clear D gene. V lost 5 bases, J lost 1 base, and 13 bases lay in between. Germline V gene lookup returns CDR1 SGDLS and CDR2 YYNGEE. The CDR3 contains 15 residues. As DNA, the CDR3 is TGTGCCAGCAGTCTGATGCCGGGATCTGGAAACACCATATATTTT. Residues: CASSLMPGSGNTIYF.

V is TRBV4-1 and J is TRBJ1-2; D uncertain. Germline loops: CDR1 MGHRA, CDR2 YSYEKL. The CDR3 is made up of 14 amino acids. V was pared by 7 bases and J by 4 bases, with 16 bases between. The CDR3 loop is CASTRVGRFYGYTF. In DNA form, the CDR3 reads TGCGCCAGCACCCGCGTGGGCAGATTCTATGGCTACACCTTC.

About this clone itself: The junction departs from germline at one end; a sequencing error may be responsible. The chain joins TRBV10-3 to TRBJ2-3, with D possibly TRBD1 on 6 matching bases. In germline, CDR1 is ENHRY, CDR2 SYGVKD. The CDR3 loop spans 12 amino acids. CDR3 residues: CAISEGTPDLNF. In nucleotides, the CDR3 is TGTGCCATCAGTGAGGGGACACCAGATTTGAATTTT.

This chain uses TRBV19 with TRBJ1-1; D is undetermined. Per germline, CDR1 LNHDA and CDR2 SQIVND (reference sequence). The CDR3 extends over 13 amino acids. Trimming took off 1 base at V and 1 base at J, with 4 bases between the two ends. CDR3: CASSIAWNTEAFF. CDR3 coding DNA: TGTGCCAGTAGTATAGCTTGGAACACTGAAGCTTTCTTT.

The count of this clone is one. The CDR3 loop is CASSLARVGDTQYF. For the CDR3, the DNA is TGCGCCAGCAGCTTGGCCAGGGTCGGTGATACGCAGTATTTT. This sequence joins TRBV5-1 and TRBJ2-3; possibly TRBD1 for D (5 bases). Germline values: CDR1 SGHRS, CDR2 YFSETQ. V dropped 0 bases and J dropped 6 bases, with 11 bases sitting between them. CDR3 length: 14 residues.

This chain connects TRBV30 to TRBJ1-2, with D perhaps TRBD1 (6 bases). Germline V lookup: CDR1 GTSNPN, CDR2 SVGIG (reference sequence). V lost 2 bases and J 4 bases, leaving 20 bases between the germline ends. The CDR3 loop spans 16 amino acids. CDR3 sequence reads: CAWSLGGQQYGYGYTF. The DNA of the CDR3 is TGTGCCTGGAGTCTCGGGGGGCAGCAGTATGGCTATGGCTACACCTTC.

V gene TRBV6-5 combines with J gene TRBJ2-7, with TRBD2 matching over 7 bases. This CDR3 spans 14 amino acids. J gave up 0 bases and V 7 bases, and 6 bases lay outside the gene matches. CDR1 is MNHEY, CDR2 SVGAGI, per germline. CDR3 residues: CASTRGMPSYEQYF. The CDR3 region has the DNA TGTGCCAGCACGCGGGGGATGCCCTCCTACGAGCAGTACTTC.

This chain uses TRBV4-3 with TRBJ2-7; tentatively, D is TRBD1 (5 bases). V was pared by 3 bases and J by 0 bases, with 12 bases between. Germline lookup yields CDR1 LGHNA and CDR2 YSLEER. The CDR3 is 15 residues long. CDR3 DNA sequence: TGCGCCAGCAGCCAGTCGGACACCAACTCCTACGAGCAGTACTTC. Protein product: CASSQSDTNSYEQYF.